The clone carrying this T cell receptor beta chain was seen more than once but under ten times. Its target is not known. These data are taken from a study of human T cells and chemical hapten exposure. Study context: Patients' scalps got diphenylcyclopropenone weekly throughout the approximately 23-week study. Patch tests applied 0.01% DPC to the upper back and were scored after 6 days. Overall study findings and caveats: Against controls, expanded TCRs gave rise to significantly more large CDR3 similarity clusters.

The time point here: pre-sensitization, week 0. As for treatment: therapeutic diphenylcyclopropenone sensitization with weekly scalp DPC. Using its own MiXCR run on the RACE reads, TCRdb lists one record per CDR3 protein. The sample consists of 50,000 to 65,000 distinct CDR3 sequences, over 8% of them appearing once. Germline-derived CDR1 and CDR2 are SGHNT and YYREEE (reference sequence). The CDR3 totals 19 residues. V lost 0 bases and J lost 1; bases outside the gene matches: 15. The specimen was whole blood, collected in connection with sensitization to the hapten diphenylcyclopropenone (DPC). The rearrangement links TRBV5-4 to TRBJ1-1; 7 bases align to TRBD1. The source of this sequence is a woman in her forties with alopecia areata. Some clones in this sample may be carry-over from other donors' samples. CDR3 DNA sequence: TGTGCCAGCAGCTTGGAGAAAGGGGGCACGGGGCTGGGGAACACTGAAGCTTTCTTT. It encodes CASSLEKGGTGLGNTEAFF.